A selection of T cell receptor beta chains follows, all from one sample in a study of blood T cell repertoires in COVID-19. Produced via immunoSEQ multiplex PCR; TCRdb's table is partial and in-frame only. The data hold 300,000 or so clones, with more than 75% observed a single time. The sample consisted of PBMCs or T cells enriched from blood (not recorded which). The receptors originated from a woman in her late teens or twenties who had recovered from COVID-19. Both conserved end residues are part of each CDR3. Fields, in order: clone size, J gene, CDR3 length, V gene, D gene, CDR3 DNA, CDR3 protein. A D gene is named only where the DNA matches it firmly. A clone size is listed for some rows: how often the clone was seen (once, few, many), or a class if it is expanded.

size: .; J: TRBJ2-1; length: 15; V: TRBV7-9; D: TRBD2; DNA: TGTGCCAGCAGCTTATCGTCTAGCGGGATCCATGAGCAGTTCTTC; CDR3: CASSLSSSGIHEQFF
size: .; J: TRBJ1-2; length: 14; V: TRBV6-5; D: TRBD1; DNA: TGTGCCAGCAGTTACTCGGACAGGGAAAATGGCTACACCTTC; CDR3: CASSYSDRENGYTF
size: .; J: TRBJ1-5; length: 18; V: TRBV28; D: TRBD1; DNA: TGTGCCAGCAGTTCCCACGAGACAGGGGGAGTTTTTGGTCAGCCCCAGCATTTT; CDR3: CASSSHETGGVFGQPQHF
size: .; J: TRBJ1-6; length: 13; V: TRBV6-5; D: .; DNA: TGTGCCAGCAGGGACACCCACAATTCACCCCTCCACTTT; CDR3: CASRDTHNSPLHF
size: .; J: TRBJ1-1; length: 13; V: TRBV6-6; D: .; DNA: TGTGCCAGCAGAACGGCGGGGGGCACTGAAGCTTTCTTT; CDR3: CASRTAGGTEAFF
size: .; J: TRBJ2-5; length: 16; V: TRBV14; D: .; DNA: TGTGCCAGCAGCCAAGAAACAGCCCCGTACCAAGAGACCCAGTACTTC; CDR3: CASSQETAPYQETQYF
size: .; J: TRBJ1-6; length: 13; V: TRBV27; D: .; DNA: TGTGCCAGCAGTTTACGGTTTAATTCACCCCTCCACTTT; CDR3: CASSLRFNSPLHF
size: few; J: TRBJ2-7; length: 14; V: TRBV30; D: .; DNA: TGTGCCTGGAGTGTACAAGGGGGTTCCTACGAGCAGTACTTC; CDR3: CAWSVQGGSYEQYF
size: few; J: TRBJ1-1; length: 13; V: TRBV29-1; D: .; DNA: TGCAGCGTTGCCGGGGGTGGGAGCACTGAAGCTTTCTTT; CDR3: CSVAGGGSTEAFF
size: .; J: TRBJ2-7; length: 14; V: TRBV7-8; D: .; DNA: TGTGCCAGCTCGTACACAGGATTGGCCTACGAGCAGTACTTC; CDR3: CASSYTGLAYEQYF
size: once; J: TRBJ2-1; length: 16; V: TRBV28; D: TRBD2; DNA: TGTGCCAGCAGTTTATGGCTAGCGGGAATGGGTGATGAGCAGTTCTTC; CDR3: CASSLWLAGMGDEQFF
size: .; J: TRBJ1-3; length: 12; V: TRBV2; D: .; DNA: TGTGCCAGCAATCCGGAGGGAAACACCATATATTTT; CDR3: CASNPEGNTIYF
size: .; J: TRBJ2-5; length: 17; V: TRBV5-1; D: TRBD2; DNA: TGCGCCAGCAGCCGGGGCGGGACTACTGACGGACAAGAGACCCAGTACTTC; CDR3: CASSRGGTTDGQETQYF
size: .; J: TRBJ1-1; length: 14; V: TRBV6-5; D: .; DNA: TGTGCCAGCAGTTATCGCGTGCGGGGCACTGAAGCTTTCTTT; CDR3: CASSYRVRGTEAFF
size: .; J: TRBJ1-1; length: 15; V: TRBV5-6; D: TRBD1; DNA: TGTGCCAGCAGCTTAGGGGACAGGGATTATATGGGTGCTTTCTTT; CDR3: CASSLGDRDYMGAFF
size: .; J: TRBJ2-1; length: 16; V: TRBV3-1/TRBV3-2; D: TRBD2; DNA: TGTGCCAGCAGCTCAGAGCGGGGGGCCTCCTACAATGAGCAGTTCTTC; CDR3: CASSSERGASYNEQFF
size: .; J: TRBJ2-1; length: 13; V: TRBV7-9; D: TRBD1; DNA: TGTGCCAGCAGCACGGTAGGGGACAGAGAGCAGTTCTTC; CDR3: CASSTVGDREQFF
size: .; J: TRBJ2-1; length: 14; V: TRBV28; D: .; DNA: TGTGCCAGCAGCAAATTACAAGGGAGAAATGAGCAGTTCTTC; CDR3: CASSKLQGRNEQFF
size: .; J: TRBJ1-1; length: 16; V: TRBV30; D: TRBD1; DNA: TGTGCCTGGAGTGTACGGCAGGGGGTGGTGAACACTGAAGCTTTCTTT; CDR3: CAWSVRQGVVNTEAFF
size: few; J: TRBJ2-2; length: 14; V: TRBV5-1; D: .; DNA: TGCGCCAGCAGCTTGGGTATGAGTCCGAGGGAGCTGTTTTTT; CDR3: CASSLGMSPRELFF